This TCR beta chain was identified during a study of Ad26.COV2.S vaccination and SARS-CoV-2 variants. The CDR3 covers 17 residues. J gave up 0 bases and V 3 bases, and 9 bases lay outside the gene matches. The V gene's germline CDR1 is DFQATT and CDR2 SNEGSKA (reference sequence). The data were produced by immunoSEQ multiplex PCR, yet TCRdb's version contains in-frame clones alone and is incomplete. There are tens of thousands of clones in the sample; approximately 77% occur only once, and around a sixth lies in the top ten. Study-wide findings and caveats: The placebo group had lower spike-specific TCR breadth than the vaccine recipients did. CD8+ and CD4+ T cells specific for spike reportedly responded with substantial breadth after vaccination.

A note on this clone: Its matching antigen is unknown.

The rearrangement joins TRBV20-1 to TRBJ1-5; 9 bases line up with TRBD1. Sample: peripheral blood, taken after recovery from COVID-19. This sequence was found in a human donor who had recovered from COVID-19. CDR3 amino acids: CSASGTGNRYSNQPQHF. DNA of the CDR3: TGCAGTGCTAGTGGGACAGGGAACAGATATAGCAATCAGCCCCAGCATTTT.